This entry lists 20 T cell receptor beta chains sequenced from one sample in a study of cytomegalovirus exposure and HLA in healthy donors. 60 Vbeta and 13 Jbeta primers were used in PCR. Profiling relied on immunoSEQ multiplex PCR, and the TCRdb table lists in-frame clones only, not all of them. The data show some 130,000 clones, with approximately 80% seen just once and around 2.2% held by the top ten. Source material: PBMCs. These TCRs come from a man aged 25-45 years in good health and CMV-seronegative.

V gene TRBV28 combines with J gene TRBJ1-2; TRBD1 agrees at 7 bases. V was clipped by 7 bases and J by 4 bases; unmatched bases: 6. CDR1 and CDR2 (germline): MDHEN, SYDVKM. The CDR3 covers 13 residues. This CDR3 is CASKQGGFYGYTF. CDR3 coding DNA: TGTGCCAGCAAGCAGGGGGGCTTCTATGGCTACACCTTC.

This clone was seen more than once but under ten times. The J gene is TRBJ2-1, the V gene TRBV7-8; no definite D call. Trimming left V 2 bases short and J 0 bases short, with 8 bases between. Germline V lookup: CDR1 SGHVS, CDR2 FQNEAQ. The CDR3 consists of 15 residues. This CDR3 reads CASSLILNSYNEQFF. CDR3 nucleotide sequence: TGTGCCAGCAGCTTAATCCTTAACTCCTACAATGAGCAGTTCTTC.

This clone was seen a handful of times. The chain links TRBV18 to TRBJ1-5, with D possibly being TRBD1 (6 bases). V dropped 6 bases and J dropped 5 bases, with 14 bases sitting between them. The CDR3 contains 14 residues. Germline V gene sequence: CDR1 KGHSH, CDR2 LQKENI. The DNA of the CDR3 is TGTGCCAGCTCCTGGGACACGAGGGATCAGCCCCAGCATTTT. Protein sequence: CASSWDTRDQPQHF. Full variable domain (remainder filled in from reference TRBV18 and TRBJ1-5): NAGVMQNPRHLVRRRGQEARLRCSPMKGHSHVYWYRQLPEEGLKFMVYLQKENIIDESGMPKERFSAEFPKEGPSILRIQQVVRGDSAAYFCASSWDTRDQPQHFGDGTRLSIL.

The V call is TRBV4-2, the J call TRBJ2-2; 13 nucleotides line up with TRBD2. The V gene end was trimmed by 4 bases and the J gene end by 0 bases; junction bases not matched to a gene: 2. This CDR3 is 17 amino acids long. Germline CDR1 reads LGHNA; CDR2 reads YNFKEQ. In nucleotides, the CDR3 is TGTGCCAGCAGCCCGGGACTAGCGGGGACGAACACCGGGGAGCTGTTTTTT. This sequence encodes CASSPGLAGTNTGELFF.

The chain has TRBV6-1 and TRBJ1-2; D perhaps matches TRBD1 (5 bases). The CDR3 is 16 residues long. The V end was cut by 1 base, the J end by 3 bases, with 15 bases between. Germline V gene lookup returns CDR1 MNHNS and CDR2 SASEGT. CDR3 bases: TGTGCCAGCAGTGAAGACAGGCCCCCAAGGGACTATGGCTACACCTTC. The encoded protein is CASSEDRPPRDYGYTF.

This clone appeared a single time. V gene TRBV7-2 combines with J gene TRBJ1-2, with TRBD1 matching over 7 bases. Germline assignment: CDR1 SGHTA and CDR2 FQGNSA. The CDR3 contains 13 residues. J gave up 5 bases and V 5 bases, and 5 bases lay outside the gene matches. For the CDR3, the DNA is TGTGCCAGCAGCCGACAGGGTTGGTATGGCTACACCTTC. Translation gives CASSRQGWYGYTF.

This chain joins TRBV6-5 and TRBJ1-2, with D unresolved. V was pared by 7 bases and J by 5 bases, with 14 bases between. CDR3 length equals 13 residues. Germline CDR1 is MNHEY and CDR2 is SVGAGI. The CDR3 region is CASTAGSPYGYTF. The DNA for the CDR3 is TGTGCCAGCACCGCGGGGAGTCCTTATGGCTACACCTTC.

This clone turned up a few times. This sequence joins TRBV6-1 and TRBJ1-1; 9 bases align to TRBD1. This CDR3 has 14 amino acids. Germline V gene data show CDR1 as MNHNS and CDR2 as SASEGT. Trimming took 7 bases from V and 4 from J; bases not matched to a gene: 7. CDR3 sequence reads: CASTSRDRATEAFF. In nucleotides, the CDR3 is TGTGCCAGCACATCCCGGGACAGGGCCACTGAAGCTTTCTTT.

The chain joins TRBV9 to TRBJ2-2; 12 nucleotides match TRBD2. Germline trimming cut 3 bases from V and 9 bases from J; bases unmatched to any gene: 9. Germline CDR1 SGDLS, CDR2 YYNGEE. This CDR3 has 16 residues. The CDR3 sequence is CASSAGSGLAGRELFF. The DNA for the CDR3 is TGTGCCAGCAGCGCCGGGTCGGGACTAGCGGGCCGGGAGCTGTTTTTT.

The rearrangement uses TRBV7-2 and TRBJ2-1; 7 bases are a match to TRBD1. Germline-derived CDR1 and CDR2 are SGHTA and FQGNSA. J was trimmed by 5 bases and V by 1 base; bases with no gene match: 2. The CDR3 is 14 residues long. The CDR3 spells CASSLGGQDNEQFF. CDR3 nucleotide sequence: TGTGCCAGCAGCTTAGGCGGACAGGACAATGAGCAGTTCTTC.

The chain couples TRBV30 to TRBJ1-2; D is unresolved. CDR1 GTSNPN and CDR2 SVGIG come from the germline V gene (reference sequence). The ends were cut back, 0 bases at V and 7 bases at J, with 9 bases in the middle. This CDR3 has 12 amino acids. The CDR3 is CAWSVLVSGYTF. CDR3 DNA sequence: TGTGCCTGGAGTGTACTAGTTTCTGGCTACACCTTC.

The rearrangement joins TRBV10-1 to TRBJ1-1; 11 bases map to TRBD1. CDR3 length: 14 amino acids. The V segment lost 10 bases and the J segment 0 bases; nucleotides outside the gene matches: 4. Germline CDR1 reads WNHNN; CDR2 reads SYGVQD (reference sequence). The CDR3 loop reads CANGTGGMNTEAFF. As DNA, the CDR3 is TGCGCCAACGGGACAGGGGGAATGAACACTGAAGCTTTCTTT.

This chain links TRBV10-3 with TRBJ1-1; no firm D call. The germline CDR1 and CDR2 sequences are ENHRY and SYGVKD. The CDR3 is made up of 13 amino acids. V lost 10 bases, J lost 4 bases, and 16 bases lay in between. CDR3 sequence reads: CATHKGEGTEAFF. The CDR3 DNA is TGTGCCACGCATAAGGGAGAGGGCACTGAAGCTTTCTTT.

The count of this clone is one. The rearrangement uses TRBV29-1 and TRBJ2-5; D might be TRBD2 (5 bases). CDR3 length equals 12 residues. With 7 bases removed from V and 5 bases from J, the gap between germline ends came to 14 bases. Germline V CDR1 and CDR2: SQVTM, ANQGSEA. This CDR3 reads CSALTVAETQYF. CDR3 in DNA: TGCAGCGCCCTTACGGTAGCGGAGACCCAGTACTTC.

The CDR3 coding sequence is TGTGCCTGGAGTGGTCCAGGGCAGTCCACAGATACGCAGTATTTT. Its protein product is CAWSGPGQSTDTQYF. The gene calls are TRBV30 and TRBJ2-3, with D possibly being TRBD1 (5 bases). V was pared by 1 base and J by 2 bases, with 13 bases between. This CDR3 comprises 15 residues. Germline loops: CDR1 GTSNPN, CDR2 SVGIG (reference sequence).

This chain connects TRBV5-4 to TRBJ2-7; tentatively, D is TRBD1 (5 bases). V lost 0 bases and J 5 bases, leaving 15 bases between the germline ends. CDR3 length: 15 amino acids. CDR1 is SGHNT and CDR2 is YYREEE in the germline V gene (reference sequence). The CDR3 spells CASSLDGQGTHEQYF. Written as DNA, the CDR3 is TGTGCCAGCAGCTTGGACGGTCAGGGCACCCACGAGCAGTACTTC.

This clone has just one count. The chain employs TRBV19 and TRBJ2-2; no reliable D call. The germline CDR1 and CDR2 sequences are LNHDA and SQIVND (reference sequence). V shed 3 bases and J shed 0 bases, with 8 bases lying between them. This CDR3 has 15 amino acids. This chain's CDR3 is CASSIARANTGELFF. In DNA, the CDR3 is TGTGCCAGTAGTATTGCCCGAGCGAACACCGGGGAGCTGTTTTTT.

The chain recombines TRBV7-9 with TRBJ1-5; weak D call: TRBD1 (6 bases). The V and J ends lost 3 bases and 11 bases respectively, with 11 bases between them. CDR1 is SEHNR and CDR2 is FQNEAQ in the germline V gene (reference sequence). This CDR3 contains 12 residues. The CDR3 nucleotides are TGTGCCAGCAGCTTGGGGGCGGAGGCCCAGCATTTT. This translates into CASSLGAEAQHF.

Only one count was recorded for this clone. The chain uses TRBV19 and TRBJ1-2; TRBD1 matches 7 bases. The CDR3 has 13 residues. V shed 7 bases and J 7 bases; nucleotides not matched to a gene: 9. Germline V gene sequence: CDR1 LNHDA, CDR2 SQIVND (reference sequence). This CDR3 is CASTPDRDLGYTF. The CDR3 bases are TGTGCCAGTACTCCTGACAGGGATCTTGGCTACACCTTC.

The chain recombines TRBV6-5 with TRBJ2-3; D is undetermined. Germline loops: CDR1 MNHEY, CDR2 SVGAGI. Trimming removed 4 bases at V and 1 base at J, with 15 bases between. The CDR3 sequence is 16 residues long. The CDR3 here is CASSFGGSFGTDTQYF. DNA for the CDR3: TGTGCCAGCAGTTTTGGCGGCAGCTTCGGCACAGATACGCAGTATTTT.